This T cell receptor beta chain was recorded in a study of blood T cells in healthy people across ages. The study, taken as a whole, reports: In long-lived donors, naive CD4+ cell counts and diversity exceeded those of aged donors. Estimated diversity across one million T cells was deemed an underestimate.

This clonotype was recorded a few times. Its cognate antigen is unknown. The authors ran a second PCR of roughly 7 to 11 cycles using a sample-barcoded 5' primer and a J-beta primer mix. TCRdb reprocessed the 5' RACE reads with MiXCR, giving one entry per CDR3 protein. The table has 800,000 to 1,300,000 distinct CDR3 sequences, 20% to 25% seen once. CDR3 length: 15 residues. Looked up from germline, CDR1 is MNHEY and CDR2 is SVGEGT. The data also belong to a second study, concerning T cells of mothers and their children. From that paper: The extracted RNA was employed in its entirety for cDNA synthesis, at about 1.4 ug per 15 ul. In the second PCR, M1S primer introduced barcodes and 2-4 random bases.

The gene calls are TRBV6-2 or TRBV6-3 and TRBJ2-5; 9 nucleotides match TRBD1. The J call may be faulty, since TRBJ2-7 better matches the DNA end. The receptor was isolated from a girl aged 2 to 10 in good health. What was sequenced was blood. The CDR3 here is CASNQRRDRVDEQYF. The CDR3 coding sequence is TGTGCCAGCAATCAAAGGCGGGACAGGGTGGACGAGCAGTACTTC.